The 14 T cell receptor beta chains given below trace back to one sample, sequenced in a study of CD8 T cells in Susac syndrome. RNA amounts of about 0.45 to 1 ug underwent reverse transcription with random hexamers. TCRdb re-called the immunoSEQ multiplex PCR reads through MiXCR, storing one row per CDR3 protein. The data show roughly 180,000 distinct CDR3 sequences, approximately 94% seen once. The sequencing sample was made of CD4+ T cells from PBMCs. The receptors derive from a human donor in good health.

The chain couples TRBV7-2 to TRBJ2-5, with D uncertain. The ends were cut back, 8 bases at V and 1 base at J, with 14 bases in the middle. CDR3 length: 14 residues. Germline V gene lookup returns CDR1 SGHTA and CDR2 FQGNSA. The CDR3 region has the DNA TGTGCCAGCGCGCTAGTGGCAGCCCAAGAGACCCAGTACTTC. Translated: CASALVAAQETQYF.

The V gene is TRBV9, the J gene TRBJ2-1; 10 nucleotides line up with TRBD2. Per germline, CDR1 SGDLS and CDR2 YYNGEE. The trim removed 4 bases at V and 7 bases at J, leaving 8 bases unmatched. CDR3 length equals 15 residues. The chain's CDR3 is CASSPSGSRNNEQFF. In DNA, the CDR3 is TGTGCCAGCAGCCCTAGCGGGAGTCGTAATAATGAGCAGTTCTTC.

The chain is built from TRBV29-1 and TRBJ2-2, with D possibly called TRBD1 or TRBD2 (6 bases each). Trimming stripped 4 bases from V and 7 bases from J, with 13 bases between. The CDR3 spans 13 residues. Per the germline V gene, CDR1 is SQVTM and CDR2 is ANQGSEA. In DNA, the CDR3 is TGCAGCGTTGGAGGGGGGCAGGGCGGGGAGCTGTTTTTT. Translated, it gives CSVGGGQGGELFF.

The V call is TRBV13, the J call TRBJ2-1; D may be TRBD2 (7 bases). V lost 0 bases, J lost 15 bases, and 12 bases lay in between. This CDR3 spans 12 amino acids. CDR1 is PRHDT and CDR2 is FYEKMQ in the germline V gene (reference sequence). DNA for the CDR3: TGTGCCAGCAGCTTAGGGCGGGGGCTGAGGTTCTTC. Its translation: CASSLGRGLRFF.

The rearrangement uses TRBV20-1 and TRBJ1-2; D call uncertain. V was shortened by 3 bases and J by 8 bases, with 4 bases between the two germline ends. The V gene's germline CDR1 is DFQATT and CDR2 SNEGSKA (reference sequence). The CDR3 loop spans 9 amino acids. CDR3 coding DNA: TGCAGTGCTAGGGGGGGCTACACCTTC. Amino acids: CSARGGYTF.

The chain has TRBV7-9 and TRBJ2-7; TRBD2 might be the D (5 bases). There are 14 residues in the CDR3. CDR1 is SEHNR and CDR2 is FQNEAQ in the germline V gene (reference sequence). V was clipped by 5 bases and J by 6 bases, with 17 bases between them. CDR3 residues: CASSLWSGEGEQYF. Here the CDR3 DNA reads TGTGCCAGCAGCCTCTGGTCCGGTGAGGGCGAGCAGTACTTC.

This clonotype was counted once. This chain connects TRBV11-2 to TRBJ2-1, with 12 bases aligning to TRBD2. The CDR3 consists of 17 residues. Germline V gene data show CDR1 as SGHAT and CDR2 as FQNNGV. With 0 bases clipped from V and 9 bases from J, the junction kept 9 bases outside the gene matches. The CDR3 is CASSLDSLAGGPGEQFF. The CDR3 coding sequence is TGTGCCAGCAGCTTAGACTCCCTAGCGGGAGGGCCCGGTGAGCAGTTCTTC.

This rearrangement joins TRBV6-2 or TRBV6-3 to TRBJ1-1; D unclear. The V end lost 7 bases, the J end lost 1 base, and 10 bases lay between the germline ends. Germline lookup yields CDR1 MNHEY and CDR2 SVGEGT. This CDR3 contains 13 residues. CDR3 nucleotide sequence: TGTGCCAGCACCGAATACGGGAACACTGAAGCTTTCTTT. It specifies CASTEYGNTEAFF.

The V gene is TRBV9, the J gene TRBJ2-3; no firm D call. Trimming cost V 4 bases and J 0 bases, with 12 bases left between them. The CDR3 length is 15 residues. CDR1 SGDLS and CDR2 YYNGEE come from the germline V gene. Here the CDR3 reads CASSISPASTDTQYF. DNA of the CDR3: TGTGCCAGCAGCATAAGTCCCGCTAGCACAGATACGCAGTATTTT.

V gene TRBV5-1 combines with J gene TRBJ1-2; tentative D call: TRBD1 (5 bases). The V gene's germline CDR1 is SGHRS and CDR2 YFSETQ. Trimming took 1 base from V and 4 from J, leaving 17 bases between them. The CDR3 is 16 amino acids. CDR3 nucleotide sequence: TGCGCCAGCAGCTTGCTACGTGACAGTCCGTTCTATGGCTACACCTTC. Translation: CASSLLRDSPFYGYTF.

J is TRBJ1-1 and V is TRBV29-1; weak D call: TRBD1 (6 bases). Germline-derived CDR1 and CDR2 are SQVTM and ANQGSEA. Trimming removed 4 bases at V and 7 bases at J, with 10 bases between. The CDR3 has 11 amino acids. CDR3 DNA: TGCAGCGTTGGACAGGCTGGTGAAGCTTTCTTT. It specifies CSVGQAGEAFF.

The CDR3 protein is CASSPYLGGELFF. The CDR3 nucleotides read TGTGCCAGCAGCCCCTACTTGGGCGGGGAGCTGTTTTTT. The chain couples TRBV7-6 to TRBJ2-2; no clear D gene. This CDR3 spans 13 amino acids. Trimming pared 5 bases from V and 7 bases from J, leaving 11 bases between. Per the germline V gene, CDR1 is SGHVS and CDR2 is FNYEAQ.

The chain joins TRBV20-1 to TRBJ2-1, with D possibly TRBD2 on 5 matching bases. CDR1 and CDR2 from the germline V gene are DFQATT and SNEGSKA (reference sequence). Trimming stripped 3 bases from V and 15 bases from J, with 15 bases between. This CDR3 has 11 residues. The CDR3 is CSASVGSPRFF. CDR3 in DNA: TGCAGTGCTAGCGTAGGGAGCCCTCGGTTCTTC.

The rearrangement joins TRBV30 to TRBJ2-7; D is perhaps TRBD1 or TRBD2 (6 bases each). Germline-derived CDR1 and CDR2 are GTSNPN and SVGIG (reference sequence). V gave up 7 bases and J gave up 8 bases, with 18 bases separating them. There are 12 residues in the CDR3. CDR3 bases: TGTGCCTCCGTAGGGGGACTTCGGCAGCAGTACTTC. Residues: CASVGGLRQQYF.